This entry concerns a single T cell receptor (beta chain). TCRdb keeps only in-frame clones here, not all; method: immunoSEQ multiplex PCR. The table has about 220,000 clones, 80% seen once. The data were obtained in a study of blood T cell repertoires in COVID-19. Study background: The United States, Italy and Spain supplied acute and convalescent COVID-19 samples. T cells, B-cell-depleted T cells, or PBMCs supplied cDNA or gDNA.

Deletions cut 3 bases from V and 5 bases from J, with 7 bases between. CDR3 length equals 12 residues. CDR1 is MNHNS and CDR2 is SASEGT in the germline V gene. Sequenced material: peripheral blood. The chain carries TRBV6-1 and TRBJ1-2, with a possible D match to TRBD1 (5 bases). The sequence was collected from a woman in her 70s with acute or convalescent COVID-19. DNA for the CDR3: TGTGCCAGCAGTGAGGGGCCATATGGCTACACCTTC. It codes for CASSEGPYGYTF.